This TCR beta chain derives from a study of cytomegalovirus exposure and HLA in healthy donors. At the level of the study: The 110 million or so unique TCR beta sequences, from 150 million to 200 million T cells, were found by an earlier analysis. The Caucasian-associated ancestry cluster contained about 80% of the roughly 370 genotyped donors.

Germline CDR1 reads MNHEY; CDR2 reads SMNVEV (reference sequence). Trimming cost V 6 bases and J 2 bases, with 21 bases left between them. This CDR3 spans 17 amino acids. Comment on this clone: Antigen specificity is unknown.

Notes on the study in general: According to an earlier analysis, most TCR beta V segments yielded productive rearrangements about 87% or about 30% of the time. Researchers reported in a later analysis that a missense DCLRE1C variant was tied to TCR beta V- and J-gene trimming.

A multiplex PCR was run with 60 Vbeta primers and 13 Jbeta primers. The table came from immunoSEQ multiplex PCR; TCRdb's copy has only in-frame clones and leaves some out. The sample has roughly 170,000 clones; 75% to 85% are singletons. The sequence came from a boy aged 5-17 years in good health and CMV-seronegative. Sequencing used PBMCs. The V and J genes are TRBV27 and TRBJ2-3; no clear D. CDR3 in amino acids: CASSSSQIPQATDTQYF. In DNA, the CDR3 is TGTGCCAGCAGCTCCTCCCAAATACCCCAGGCCACAGATACGCAGTATTTT.